The rows below give T cell receptor beta chains drawn from one sample of a study of Tregs in tolerant kidney transplant recipients. The protocol was immunoSEQ multiplex PCR, while the TCRdb copy is restricted to in-frame clones and leaves out a portion. Here the sample spans around 70,000 clones, roughly 90% being singletons. The sequencing used CD8+ T cells from blood, collected before the transplant. These receptor sequences come from a human donor who received a combined kidney and bone marrow transplant. Each CDR3 is given with its conserved first and last residue. The D gene is left open where the match is weak. The listing skips clone size in some rows; elsewhere it reads once, few, many or a size class.

len	v_gene	abundance	j_gene	d_gene	CDR3nt	CDR3aa
14	TRBV7-8	NA	TRBJ1-2	TRBD1	TGTGCCAGCAGCACTGGACAGGGGGCTAATGGCTACACCTTC	CASSTGQGANGYTF
17	TRBV7-9	few	TRBJ2-3	TRBD1	TGTGCCAGCAGCCAAACGACAGGGGGCATAGGGACGGATACGCAGTATTTT	CASSQTTGGIGTDTQYF
15	TRBV5-1	NA	TRBJ2-7	NA	TGCGCCAGCAGCTTGACAGGCGGTTCGTCCTACGAGCAGTACTTC	CASSLTGGSSYEQYF
15	TRBV11-2	NA	TRBJ2-7	TRBD2	TGTGCCAGCAGCGAACTAGCGGGAGTAGCCTACGAGCAGTACTTC	CASSELAGVAYEQYF
16	TRBV10-2	NA	TRBJ2-7	TRBD1	TGCGCCAGCAGTGAGGCTCAGGGACAGGGGTCCTACGAGCAGTACTTC	CASSEAQGQGSYEQYF
13	TRBV4-3	NA	TRBJ1-2	NA	TGCGCCAGCAGCCAGGGACATAACTATGGCTACACCTTC	CASSQGHNYGYTF
13	TRBV7-9	NA	TRBJ2-7	NA	TGTGCCAGCAGCTTGGAAGACAGCAACGAGCAGTACTTC	CASSLEDSNEQYF
12	TRBV27	NA	TRBJ2-4	NA	TGTGCCAGCGGGAGTAGACAAAACATTCAGTACTTC	CASGSRQNIQYF
13	TRBV2	NA	TRBJ1-1	NA	TGTGCCAGCCTTAACAGCCAGTACACTGAAGCTTTCTTT	CASLNSQYTEAFF
16	TRBV9	NA	TRBJ2-5	TRBD2	TGTGCCAGCAGCCCCGGAGGGCGGGGGGGACAAGAGACCCAGTACTTC	CASSPGGRGGQETQYF
11	TRBV12-2	NA	TRBJ2-2	NA	TGTGCAAGTCGCTTAGGCCTTGGGCTGTTTTTC	CASRLGLGLFF
11	TRBV20-1	NA	TRBJ1-1	NA	TGCAGTGCTCCTTTAAACACTGAAGCTTTCTTT	CSAPLNTEAFF
14	TRBV19	NA	TRBJ2-1	TRBD1	TGTGCCAGTAGTCCGGGACAGCTCTACAATGAGCAGTTCTTC	CASSPGQLYNEQFF
15	TRBV28	NA	TRBJ2-3	NA	TGTGCCAGCAGCTGGATGTCCAGACTCACAGATACGCAGTATTTT	CASSWMSRLTDTQYF
14	TRBV6-1	NA	TRBJ2-7	NA	TGTGCCAGCAGTGGGACGGGAAGCTCCTACGAGCAGTACTTC	CASSGTGSSYEQYF
13	TRBV6-5	NA	TRBJ2-5	TRBD2	TGTGCCAGCAGCCCCGGACTAGTGGAGACCCAGTACTTC	CASSPGLVETQYF
15	TRBV9	once	TRBJ2-7	NA	TGTGCCAGCAGCGTAGCGGAGGGTCCCTCTTACGAGCAGTACTTC	CASSVAEGPSYEQYF
18	TRBV27	NA	TRBJ1-6	NA	TGTGCCAGCAGTTTAGATTACTCCTTAGTACCCTATAATTCACCCCTCCACTTT	CASSLDYSLVPYNSPLHF
14	TRBV9	NA	TRBJ2-2	NA	TGTGCCAGCAGCCCTCAGGGGCTAACCGGGGAGCTGTTTTTT	CASSPQGLTGELFF
15	TRBV28	NA	TRBJ1-5	TRBD1	TGTGCCAGCAGTCTTGCCGGGACAGGGAATCAGCCCCAGCATTTT	CASSLAGTGNQPQHF
17	TRBV15	NA	TRBJ1-2	TRBD1	TGTGCCACCAGCAGAGATGTAGTTCGGACAGGAGTCTATGGCTACACCTTC	CATSRDVVRTGVYGYTF
15	TRBV27	NA	TRBJ2-5	NA	TGTGCCAGCAGTTTAGGGCCCGGGGGGCTGGAGACCCAGTACTTC	CASSLGPGGLETQYF
14	TRBV6-4	NA	TRBJ2-6	NA	TGTGCCAGCAGTGAGGGCTTCGGGGCCAACGTCCTGACTTTC	CASSEGFGANVLTF
18	TRBV12-2	NA	TRBJ1-2	NA	TGTGCAAGTCGCTTAATACCGGGACAGGGGATTATTAACTATGGCTACACCTTC	CASRLIPGQGIINYGYTF
16	TRBV7-6	NA	TRBJ2-1	NA	TGTGCCAGCAGCCCAAGTCGGAACAGGCCCTACAATGAGCAGTTCTTC	CASSPSRNRPYNEQFF
13	TRBV5-8	NA	TRBJ1-1	NA	TGTGCCAGCAGCCCTGACACTGACACTGAAGCTTTCTTT	CASSPDTDTEAFF
13	TRBV6-4	NA	TRBJ1-1	NA	TGTGCCAGCAGTGATAACGGGAACACTGAAGCTTTCTTT	CASSDNGNTEAFF
14	TRBV30	NA	TRBJ2-2	TRBD1	TGTGCCTGGATCTGGACAGGGAACACCGGGGAGCTGTTTTTT	CAWIWTGNTGELFF
14	TRBV27	once	TRBJ2-4	NA	TGTGCCAGCAGTTTAGGGCCCAGGGGAAACATTCAGTACTTC	CASSLGPRGNIQYF
16	TRBV6-5	NA	TRBJ2-3	TRBD2	TGTGCCAGCAGTTACTCAGCGGGAGAGGGCACAGATACGCAGTATTTT	CASSYSAGEGTDTQYF
14	TRBV14	NA	TRBJ2-7	TRBD1	TGTGCCAGCGTGAGAGGGACAGGGGGGTACGAGCAGTACTTC	CASVRGTGGYEQYF
14	TRBV4-2	NA	TRBJ1-5	TRBD1	TGTGCCAGCAGCCAGGCAGGGGGCAGTCAGCCCCAGCATTTT	CASSQAGGSQPQHF
16	TRBV29-1	NA	TRBJ1-2	TRBD1	TGCAGCGTTGAAGATGGGACAGGGGGCGCGGGGTATGGCTACACCTTC	CSVEDGTGGAGYGYTF
14	TRBV28	NA	TRBJ1-2	NA	TGTGCCAGCAGTTTTAGGGGCAGTAACTATGGCTACACCTTC	CASSFRGSNYGYTF
14	TRBV27	NA	TRBJ2-7	TRBD2	TGTGCCAGCAGTTTACTAGCGGGAACCTACGAGCAGTACTTC	CASSLLAGTYEQYF
15	TRBV28	NA	TRBJ2-5	TRBD2	TGTGCCAGCAGCCGCGGGACTAGCTCCGAAGAGACCCAGTACTTC	CASSRGTSSEETQYF
15	TRBV9	NA	TRBJ2-7	TRBD2	TGTGCCAGCAGCGTAACTAGCGGTTCGGCGTACGAGCAGTACTTC	CASSVTSGSAYEQYF
14	TRBV6-5	NA	TRBJ2-7	NA	TGTGCCAGCAGTTACTCGAACAGGGTTGCCGAGCAGTACTTC	CASSYSNRVAEQYF
13	TRBV2	few	TRBJ2-7	NA	TGTGCCAGCAGTGATATGTCCCCCCCAGGGCAGTACTTC	CASSDMSPPGQYF
14	TRBV19	NA	TRBJ2-7	NA	TGTGCCAGTAGTATAGGCACTGGTTCCTACGAGCAGTACTTC	CASSIGTGSYEQYF
15	TRBV5-4	NA	TRBJ1-6	NA	TGTGCCAGCAGCCTAAATGGAGGGCAAGACTCACCCCTCCACTTT	CASSLNGGQDSPLHF
16	TRBV2	NA	TRBJ2-2	TRBD2	TGTGCCAGCGGTTCCCCGGGACTAGTCGACACCGGGGAGCTGTTTTTT	CASGSPGLVDTGELFF
13	TRBV5-6	NA	TRBJ2-7	NA	TGTGCCAGCAGTCCAGGATACAACTACGAGCAGTACTTC	CASSPGYNYEQYF
16	TRBV4-2	once	TRBJ2-7	NA	TGTGCCAGCAGCCAACCGGACATTCGATACTCCTACGAGCAGTACTTC	CASSQPDIRYSYEQYF
14	TRBV2	NA	TRBJ1-1	TRBD1	TGTGCCAGCAGGCCCGCATTCGTAGGGGGCGAAGCTTTCTTT	CASRPAFVGGEAFF
14	TRBV7-9	NA	TRBJ2-7	NA	TGTGCCAGCAGCTTCCCGGGGAAGGCCTACGAGCAGTACTTC	CASSFPGKAYEQYF
14	TRBV4-3	NA	TRBJ1-2	TRBD1	TGCGCCAGCAGCCAAGGACTACAGGGGAATGGCTACACCTTC	CASSQGLQGNGYTF